These 18 T cell receptor beta chains originate from one sample sequenced in a study of shared clonotypes between healthy human individuals (dated by TCRdb to 2020 to 2021). Library prep was done by the immunoSEQ multiplex PCR assay. Not all clones reach the TCRdb copy of this immuneACCESS table, which keeps in-frame sequences only. Checked studies attribute under half of the gap to unresolved V genes and leave the rest unexplained. Counted in this sample were about 2,200,000 clones; around 93% of them appeared once. The ten biggest clones cover 1.5% to 2% of the sample. For the CD8 naive samples, CD45RO-negative cells were positively selected for CCR7, yielding a CD45RA+CCR7+ population from which TemRA cells were excluded. Sample: naive CD8+ T cells from PBMCs. The label giving this sample's cell subset or site can be read as: CD45RA+CCR7+. The receptors derive from a man aged 18 to 35 in good health. Some clones in this sample may be carry-over from other donors' samples.

V is TRBV7-2 and J is TRBJ1-1; 8 bases match TRBD1. With 4 bases clipped from V and 5 bases from J, the junction kept 9 bases outside the gene matches. The germline CDR1 and CDR2 sequences are SGHTA and FQGNSA. The CDR3 is 15 residues long. CDR3 DNA: TGTGCCAGCAGCTGGCCGGACAGGGTAGGGACTGAAGCTTTCTTT. Protein sequence: CASSWPDRVGTEAFF.

The J gene is TRBJ1-2, the V gene TRBV29-1, with D tentatively TRBD1 (5 bases). The CDR3 has 10 residues. Deletions cut 6 bases from V and 5 bases from J, with 7 bases between. Germline CDR1 reads SQVTM; CDR2 reads ANQGSEA. The DNA for the CDR3 is TGCAGCGTGGCAGGGTATGGCTACACCTTC. Encoded protein: CSVAGYGYTF.

The genes are TRBV27 and TRBJ2-5, with D maybe TRBD2 (6 bases). The CDR3 sequence is 14 residues long. The V gene lost 5 bases and the J gene lost 5 bases, with 15 bases spanning the gap. Germline-derived CDR1 and CDR2 are MNHEY and SMNVEV (reference sequence). The CDR3 nucleotides read TGTGCCAGCAGTAGTATCGCGGGAAGGGAGACCCAGTACTTC. Its protein is CASSSIAGRETQYF.

The chain couples TRBV7-3 to TRBJ2-3; D not certain. The germline gives CDR1 SGHTA, CDR2 FQGTGA. V dropped 3 bases and J dropped 4 bases, with 8 bases sitting between them. The CDR3 totals 13 residues. The CDR3 nucleotides are TGTGCCAGCAGCTTCTCGATTGCAGATACGCAGTATTTT. Its translation is CASSFSIADTQYF.

The J gene is TRBJ1-2, the V gene TRBV4-2; possibly TRBD1 for D (6 bases). The V and J ends lost 3 bases and 7 bases respectively, with 15 bases between them. The germline gives CDR1 LGHNA, CDR2 YNFKEQ. This CDR3 has 14 residues. The CDR3 loop reads CASSQLLTGSGYTF. CDR3 DNA sequence: TGTGCCAGCAGCCAGCTGTTGACAGGTAGTGGCTACACCTTC.

This clone turned up a few times. The chain uses TRBV19 and TRBJ1-1, with D possibly matching TRBD1 (6 bases). Germline V gives CDR1 LNHDA, CDR2 SQIVND (reference sequence). V shed 1 base and J shed 4 bases, with 10 bases lying between them. CDR3 size: 14 residues. The CDR3 bases are TGTGCCAGTAGTATAGCCGGGGGGCTCACTGAAGCTTTCTTT. Its protein product is CASSIAGGLTEAFF.

This chain connects TRBV21-1 to TRBJ2-1. TRBV21-1 is noted as a pseudogene. This CDR3 is built from 11 residues. The CDR3 loop is CASSKPGLTFF. The CDR3 DNA is TGTGCCAGCAGCAAACCGGGGCTAACGTTCTTC.

The rearrangement uses TRBV28 and TRBJ2-7; 13 positions agree with TRBD2. The ends lost 4 bases at V and 7 bases at J; junction bases unmatched: 13. Germline CDR1 is MDHEN and CDR2 is SYDVKM. The CDR3 totals 17 residues. DNA of the CDR3: TGTGCCAGCAGTTCCTTACTACTAGCGGGAGGGCCGGGGGAGCAGTACTTC. Protein sequence: CASSSLLLAGGPGEQYF.

V gene TRBV7-9 combines with J gene TRBJ1-2; 9 bases fit TRBD1. Trimming removed 5 bases from V and 8 bases from J; junction bases left unmatched: 9. Germline V gene data show CDR1 as SEHNR and CDR2 as FQNEAQ (reference sequence). The CDR3 loop spans 14 amino acids. For the CDR3, the DNA is TGTGCCAGCAGCCCCTCCCCGGACAGGGGAGGCTACACCTTC. This encodes CASSPSPDRGGYTF.

The chain carries TRBV7-9 and TRBJ1-2; D gene uncertain. The CDR3 is 14 amino acids. The ends were cut back, 0 bases at V and 2 bases at J, with 7 bases in the middle. Germline CDR1 is SEHNR and CDR2 is FQNEAQ (reference sequence). This CDR3 is CASSLAGRNYGYTF. CDR3 DNA sequence: TGTGCCAGCAGCTTAGCAGGGAGGAACTATGGCTACACCTTC.

The chain couples TRBV6-5 to TRBJ1-1, with D possibly being TRBD1 (5 bases). Germline assignment: CDR1 MNHEY and CDR2 SVGAGI. CDR3 length: 14 residues. Trimming took off 2 bases at V and 4 bases at J, with 11 bases between the two ends. CDR3 loop: CASSYQRQPTEAFF. CDR3 nucleotides: TGTGCCAGCAGTTACCAGAGACAGCCCACTGAAGCTTTCTTT.

The rearrangement uses TRBV15 and TRBJ1-5; tentatively, D is TRBD1 (6 bases). Germline CDR1 and CDR2: LNHNV and YYDKDF (reference sequence). The ends were cut back, 4 bases at V and 7 bases at J, with 11 bases in the middle. CDR3 size: 13 residues. The CDR3 region is CATSTLQGQPQHF. The DNA of the CDR3 is TGTGCCACCAGCACCCTACAGGGCCAGCCCCAGCATTTT.

The rearrangement links TRBV15 to TRBJ2-1; D remains unclear. The V end lost 0 bases, the J end lost 6 bases, and 12 bases lay between the germline ends. The CDR3 sequence is 15 residues long. CDR1 LNHNV and CDR2 YYDKDF come from the germline V gene (reference sequence). CDR3 bases: TGTGCCACCAGCAGAGAGTGGTCCCTCGCCAATGAGCAGTTCTTC. Translated: CATSREWSLANEQFF.

CDR3: CASSIDGGPKNIQYF. The CDR3 bases are TGTGCCAGTAGTATAGATGGGGGGCCCAAAAACATTCAGTACTTC. The rearrangement joins TRBV19 to TRBJ2-4; D tentatively fits TRBD1 or TRBD2 (6 bases each). The ends were cut back, 0 bases at V and 2 bases at J, with 8 bases in the middle. Germline CDR1 reads LNHDA; CDR2 reads SQIVND (reference sequence). CDR3 length: 15 amino acids. The variable domain in full, completed from reference TRBV19 and TRBJ2-4, reads DGGITQSPKYLFRKEGQNVTLSCEQNLNHDAMYWYRQDPGQGLRLIYYSQIVNDFQKGDIAEGYSVSREKKESFPLTVTSAQKNPTAFYLCASSIDGGPKNIQYFGAGTRLSVL.

The V gene is TRBV7-9, the J gene TRBJ2-1; TRBD2 agrees at 8 bases. Per germline, CDR1 SEHNR and CDR2 FQNEAQ (reference sequence). The CDR3 sequence is 16 residues long. The ends lost 5 bases at V and 3 bases at J; junction bases unmatched: 9. CDR3 nucleotide sequence: TGTGCCAGCAGCCCTAGACTAGCGTTCCGCTACAATGAGCAGTTCTTC. This sequence encodes CASSPRLAFRYNEQFF.

As to this clone: Other DNA sequences in the same sample also yield this CDR3. The rearrangement uses TRBV27 and TRBJ2-7; TRBD1 matches 7 bases. V dropped 6 bases and J dropped 7; count of bases not matched to a gene: 3. This CDR3 has 11 amino acids. Per the germline V gene, CDR1 is MNHEY and CDR2 is SMNVEV (reference sequence). Written as DNA, the CDR3 is TGTGCCAGCAGAACAGGGGCGGAGCAGTACTTC. This translates into CASRTGAEQYF.

The gene calls are TRBV4-3 and TRBJ2-1; 14 positions agree with TRBD2. Germline V lookup: CDR1 LGHNA, CDR2 YSLEER. Trimming at V came to 2 bases and at J to 2 bases, leaving 11 bases not matched to a gene. The CDR3 consists of 20 residues. The CDR3 loop is CASSQYPGLAGDMPYNEQFF. The CDR3, as DNA: TGCGCCAGCAGCCAATACCCGGGACTAGCGGGAGATATGCCCTACAATGAGCAGTTCTTC.

On this clone itself: This CDR3 is also generated by other DNA sequences in the sample. The rearrangement links TRBV9 to TRBJ2-3; no definite D call. Germline CDR1 and CDR2: SGDLS and YYNGEE. V lost 4 bases and J 0 bases, leaving 3 bases between the germline ends. CDR3 size: 12 residues. Here the CDR3 DNA reads TGTGCCAGCAGCCTAAGCACAGATACGCAGTATTTT. Translated, it gives CASSLSTDTQYF.